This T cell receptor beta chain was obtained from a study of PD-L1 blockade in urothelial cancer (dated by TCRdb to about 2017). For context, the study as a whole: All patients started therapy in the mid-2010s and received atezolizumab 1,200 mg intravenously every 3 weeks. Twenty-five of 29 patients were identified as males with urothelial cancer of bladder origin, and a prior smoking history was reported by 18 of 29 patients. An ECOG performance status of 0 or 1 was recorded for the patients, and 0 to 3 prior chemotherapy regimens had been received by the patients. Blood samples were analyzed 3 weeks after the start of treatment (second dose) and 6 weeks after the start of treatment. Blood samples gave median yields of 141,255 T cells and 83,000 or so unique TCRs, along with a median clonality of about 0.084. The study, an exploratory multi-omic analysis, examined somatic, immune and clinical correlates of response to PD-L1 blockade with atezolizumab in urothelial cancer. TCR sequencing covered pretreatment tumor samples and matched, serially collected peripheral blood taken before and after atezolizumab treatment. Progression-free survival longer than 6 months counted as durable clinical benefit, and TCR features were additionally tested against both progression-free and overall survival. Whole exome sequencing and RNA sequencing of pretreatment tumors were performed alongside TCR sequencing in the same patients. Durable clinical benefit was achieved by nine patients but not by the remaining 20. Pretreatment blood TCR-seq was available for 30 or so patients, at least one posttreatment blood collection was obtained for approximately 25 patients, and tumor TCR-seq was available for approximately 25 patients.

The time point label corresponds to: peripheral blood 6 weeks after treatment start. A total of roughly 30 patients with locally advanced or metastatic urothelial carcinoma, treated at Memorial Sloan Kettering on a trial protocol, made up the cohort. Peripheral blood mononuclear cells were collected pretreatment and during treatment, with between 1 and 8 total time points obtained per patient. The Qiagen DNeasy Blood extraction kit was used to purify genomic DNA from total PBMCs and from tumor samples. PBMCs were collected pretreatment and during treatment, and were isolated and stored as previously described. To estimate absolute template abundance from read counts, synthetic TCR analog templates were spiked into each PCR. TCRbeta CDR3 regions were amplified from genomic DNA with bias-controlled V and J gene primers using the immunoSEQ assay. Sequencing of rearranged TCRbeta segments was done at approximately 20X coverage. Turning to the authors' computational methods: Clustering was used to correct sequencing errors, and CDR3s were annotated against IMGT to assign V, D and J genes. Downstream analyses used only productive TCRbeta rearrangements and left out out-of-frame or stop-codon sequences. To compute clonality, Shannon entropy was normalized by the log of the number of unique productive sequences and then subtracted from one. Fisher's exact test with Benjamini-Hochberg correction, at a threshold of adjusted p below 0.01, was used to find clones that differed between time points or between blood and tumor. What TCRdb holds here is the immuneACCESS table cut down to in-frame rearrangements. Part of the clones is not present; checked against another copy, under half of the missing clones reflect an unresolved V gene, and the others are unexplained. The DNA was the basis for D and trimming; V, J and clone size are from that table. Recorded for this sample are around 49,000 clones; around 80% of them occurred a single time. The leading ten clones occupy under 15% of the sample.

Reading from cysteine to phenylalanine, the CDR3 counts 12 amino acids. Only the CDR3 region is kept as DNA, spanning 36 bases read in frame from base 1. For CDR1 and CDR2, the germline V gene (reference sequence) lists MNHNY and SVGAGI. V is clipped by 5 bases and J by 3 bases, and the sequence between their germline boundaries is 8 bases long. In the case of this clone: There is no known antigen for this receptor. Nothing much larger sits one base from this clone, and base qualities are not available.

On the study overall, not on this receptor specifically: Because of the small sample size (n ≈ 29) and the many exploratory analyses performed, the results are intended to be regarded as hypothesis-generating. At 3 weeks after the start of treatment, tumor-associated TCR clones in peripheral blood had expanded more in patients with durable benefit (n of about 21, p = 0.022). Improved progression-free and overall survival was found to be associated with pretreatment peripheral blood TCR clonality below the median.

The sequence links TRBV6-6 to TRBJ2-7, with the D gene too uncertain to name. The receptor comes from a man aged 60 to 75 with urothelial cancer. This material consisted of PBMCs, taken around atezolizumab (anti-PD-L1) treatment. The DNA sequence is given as TGTGCCAGCAGTAGTGCGAGCTACGAGCAGTACTTC. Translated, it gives CASSSASYEQYF.